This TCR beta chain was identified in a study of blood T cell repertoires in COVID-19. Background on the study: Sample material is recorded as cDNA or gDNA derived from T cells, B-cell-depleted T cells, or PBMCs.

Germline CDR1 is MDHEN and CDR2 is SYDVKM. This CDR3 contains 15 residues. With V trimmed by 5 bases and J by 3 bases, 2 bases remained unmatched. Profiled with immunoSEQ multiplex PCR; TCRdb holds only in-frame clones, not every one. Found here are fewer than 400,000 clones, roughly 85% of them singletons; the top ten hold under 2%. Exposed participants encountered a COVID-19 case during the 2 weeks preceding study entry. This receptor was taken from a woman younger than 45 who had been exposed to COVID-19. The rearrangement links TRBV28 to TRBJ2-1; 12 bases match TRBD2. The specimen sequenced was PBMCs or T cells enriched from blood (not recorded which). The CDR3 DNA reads TGTGCCAGCAGTAGGACTAGCGGGGTCTACAATGAGCAGTTCTTC. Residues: CASSRTSGVYNEQFF.